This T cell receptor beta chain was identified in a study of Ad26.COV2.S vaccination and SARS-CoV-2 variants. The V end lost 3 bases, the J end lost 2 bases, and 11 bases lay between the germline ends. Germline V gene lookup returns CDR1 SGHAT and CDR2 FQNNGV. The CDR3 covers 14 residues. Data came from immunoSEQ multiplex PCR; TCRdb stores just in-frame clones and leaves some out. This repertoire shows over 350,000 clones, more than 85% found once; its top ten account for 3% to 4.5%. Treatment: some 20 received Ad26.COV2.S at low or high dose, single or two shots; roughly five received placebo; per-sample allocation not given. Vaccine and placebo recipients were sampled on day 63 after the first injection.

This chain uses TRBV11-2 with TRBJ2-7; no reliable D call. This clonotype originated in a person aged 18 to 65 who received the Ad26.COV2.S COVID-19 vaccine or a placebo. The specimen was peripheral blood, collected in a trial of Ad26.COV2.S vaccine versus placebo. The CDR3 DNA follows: TGTGCCAGCAGCTTGTTGCCTACCGCCTACGAGCAGTACTTC. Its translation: CASSLLPTAYEQYF.